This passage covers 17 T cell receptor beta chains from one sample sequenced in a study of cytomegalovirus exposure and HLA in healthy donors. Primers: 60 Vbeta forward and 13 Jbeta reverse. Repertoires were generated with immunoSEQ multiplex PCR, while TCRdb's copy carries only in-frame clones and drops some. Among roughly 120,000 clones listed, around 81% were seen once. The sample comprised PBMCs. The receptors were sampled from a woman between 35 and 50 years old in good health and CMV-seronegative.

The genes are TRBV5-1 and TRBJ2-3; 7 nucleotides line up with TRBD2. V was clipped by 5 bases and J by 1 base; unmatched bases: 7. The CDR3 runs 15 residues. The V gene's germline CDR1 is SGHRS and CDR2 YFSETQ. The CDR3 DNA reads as TGCGCCAGCAGAGCCGGGGCGGGGGGCACAGATACGCAGTATTTT. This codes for CASRAGAGGTDTQYF.

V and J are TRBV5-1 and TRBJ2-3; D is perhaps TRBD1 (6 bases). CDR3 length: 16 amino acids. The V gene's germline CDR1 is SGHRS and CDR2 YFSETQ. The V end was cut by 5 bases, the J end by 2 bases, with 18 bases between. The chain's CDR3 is CASSPQGQAYTDTQYF. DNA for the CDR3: TGCGCCAGCAGTCCACAGGGCCAAGCATACACAGATACGCAGTATTTT. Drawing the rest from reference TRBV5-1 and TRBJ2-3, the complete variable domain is KAGVTQTPRYLIKTRGQQVTLSCSPISGHRSVSWYQQTPGQGLQFLFEYFSETQRNKGNFPGRFSGRQFSNSRSEMNVSTLELGDSALYLCASSPQGQAYTDTQYFGPGTRLTVL.

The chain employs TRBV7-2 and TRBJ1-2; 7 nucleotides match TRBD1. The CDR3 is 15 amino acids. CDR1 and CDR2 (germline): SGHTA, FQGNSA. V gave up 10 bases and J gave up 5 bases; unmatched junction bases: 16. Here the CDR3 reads CAIIKIRQGLYGYTF. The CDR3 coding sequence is TGTGCCATCATAAAAATTCGACAGGGTTTATATGGCTACACCTTC.

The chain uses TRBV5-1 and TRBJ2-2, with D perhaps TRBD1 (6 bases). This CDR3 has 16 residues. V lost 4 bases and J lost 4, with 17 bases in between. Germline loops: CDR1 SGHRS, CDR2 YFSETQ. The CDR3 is CASSPLAQGGTGELFF. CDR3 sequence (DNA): TGCGCCAGCAGCCCGTTGGCTCAAGGGGGCACCGGGGAGCTGTTTTTT.

The DNA of the CDR3 is TGTGCCAGCAGTTTTTTTTCTGGGCTCAATCAGCCCCAGCATTTT. Its protein is CASSFFSGLNQPQHF. The rearrangement links TRBV28 to TRBJ1-5; D uncertain. V gave up 3 bases and J gave up 3 bases, with 12 bases separating them. Germline values: CDR1 MDHEN, CDR2 SYDVKM. The CDR3 extends over 15 amino acids.

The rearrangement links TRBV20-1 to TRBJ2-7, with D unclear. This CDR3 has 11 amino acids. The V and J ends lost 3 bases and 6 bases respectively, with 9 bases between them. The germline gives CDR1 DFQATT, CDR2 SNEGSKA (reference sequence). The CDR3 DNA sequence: TGCAGTGCTAGTTTATTGAGCGAGCAGTACTTC. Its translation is CSASLLSEQYF.

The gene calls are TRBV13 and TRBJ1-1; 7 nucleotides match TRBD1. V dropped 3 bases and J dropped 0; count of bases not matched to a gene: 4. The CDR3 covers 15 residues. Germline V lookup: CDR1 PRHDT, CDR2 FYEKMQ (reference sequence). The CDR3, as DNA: TGTGCCAGCAGCTTGGACAGGAGGTTGAACACTGAAGCTTTCTTT. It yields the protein CASSLDRRLNTEAFF.

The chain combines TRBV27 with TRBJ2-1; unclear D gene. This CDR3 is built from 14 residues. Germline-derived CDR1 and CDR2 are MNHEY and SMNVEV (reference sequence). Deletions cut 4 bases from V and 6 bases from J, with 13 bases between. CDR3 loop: CASSSRSASNEQFF. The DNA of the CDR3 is TGTGCCAGCAGTTCCCGCTCGGCTAGCAATGAGCAGTTCTTC.

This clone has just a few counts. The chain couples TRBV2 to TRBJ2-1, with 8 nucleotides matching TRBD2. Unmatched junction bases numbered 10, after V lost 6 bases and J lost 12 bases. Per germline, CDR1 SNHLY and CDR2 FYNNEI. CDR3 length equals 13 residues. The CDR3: CASRQDPGGSQFF. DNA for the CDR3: TGTGCCAGCAGACAAGACCCGGGGGGGTCGCAGTTCTTC.

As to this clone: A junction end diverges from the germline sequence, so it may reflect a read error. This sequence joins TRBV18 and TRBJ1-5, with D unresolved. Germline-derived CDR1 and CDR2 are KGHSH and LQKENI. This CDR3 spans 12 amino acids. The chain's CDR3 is CASSNSDQPQHF. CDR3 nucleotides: TGTGCCAGCTCCAATAGCGATCAGCCCCAGCATTTT. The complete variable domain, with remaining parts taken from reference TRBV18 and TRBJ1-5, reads NAGVMQNPRHLVRRRGQEARLRCSPMKGHSHVYWYRQLPEEGLKFMVYLQKENIIDESGMPKERFSAEFPKEGPSILRIQQVVRGDSAAYFCASSNSDQPQHFGDGTRLSIL.

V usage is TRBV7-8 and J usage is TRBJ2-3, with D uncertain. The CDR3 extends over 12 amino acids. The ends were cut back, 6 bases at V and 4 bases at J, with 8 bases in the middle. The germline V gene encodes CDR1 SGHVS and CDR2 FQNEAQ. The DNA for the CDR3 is TGTGCCAGCAGTTTCATGTCAGATACGCAGTATTTT. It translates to CASSFMSDTQYF.

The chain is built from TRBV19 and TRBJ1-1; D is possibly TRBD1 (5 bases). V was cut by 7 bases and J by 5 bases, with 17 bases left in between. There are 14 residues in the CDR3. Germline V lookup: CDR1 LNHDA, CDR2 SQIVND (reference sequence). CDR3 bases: TGTGCCAGTAAGGACCCAGGGAAAGGAACTGAAGCTTTCTTT. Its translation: CASKDPGKGTEAFF.

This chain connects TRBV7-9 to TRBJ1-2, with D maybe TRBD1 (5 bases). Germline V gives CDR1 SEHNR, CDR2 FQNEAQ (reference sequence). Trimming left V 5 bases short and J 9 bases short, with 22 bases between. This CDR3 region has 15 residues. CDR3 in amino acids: CASSPSAEQGRSYTF. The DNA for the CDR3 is TGTGCCAGCAGCCCTAGTGCGGAGCAGGGTAGGAGCTACACCTTC. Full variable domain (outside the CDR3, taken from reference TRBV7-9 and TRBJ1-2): DTGVSQNPRHKITKRGQNVTFRCDPISEHNRLYWYRQTLGQGPEFLTYFQNEAQLEKSRLLSDRFSAERPKGSFSTLEIQRTEQGDSAMYLCASSPSAEQGRSYTFGSGTRLTVV.

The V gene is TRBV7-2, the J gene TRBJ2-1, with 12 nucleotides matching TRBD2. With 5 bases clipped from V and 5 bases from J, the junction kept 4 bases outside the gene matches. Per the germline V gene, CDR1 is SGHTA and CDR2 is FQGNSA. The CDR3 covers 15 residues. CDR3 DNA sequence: TGTGCCAGCAGCCCTAGCGGGAGGGCGCACAATGAGCAGTTCTTC. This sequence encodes CASSPSGRAHNEQFF.

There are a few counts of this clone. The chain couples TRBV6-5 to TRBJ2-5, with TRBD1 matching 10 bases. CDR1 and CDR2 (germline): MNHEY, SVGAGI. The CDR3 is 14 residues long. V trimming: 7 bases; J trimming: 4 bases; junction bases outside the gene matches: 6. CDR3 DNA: TGTGCCAGCAATCGCGGACAGGGGGGAGAGACCCAGTACTTC. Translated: CASNRGQGGETQYF.

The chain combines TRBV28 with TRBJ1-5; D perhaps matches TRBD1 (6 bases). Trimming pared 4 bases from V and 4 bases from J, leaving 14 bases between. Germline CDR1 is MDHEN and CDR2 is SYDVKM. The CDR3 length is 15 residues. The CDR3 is CASSWTVRRNQPQHF. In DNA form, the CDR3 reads TGTGCCAGCAGTTGGACAGTTCGTAGAAATCAGCCCCAGCATTTT. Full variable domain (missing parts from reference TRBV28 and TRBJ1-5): DVKVTQSSRYLVKRTGEKVFLECVQDMDHENMFWYRQDPGLGLRLIYFSYDVKMKEKGDIPEGYSVSREKKERFSLILESASTNQTSMYLCASSWTVRRNQPQHFGDGTRLSIL.

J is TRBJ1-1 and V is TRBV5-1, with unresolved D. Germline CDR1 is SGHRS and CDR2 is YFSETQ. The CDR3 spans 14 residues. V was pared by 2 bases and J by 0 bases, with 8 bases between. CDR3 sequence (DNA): TGCGCCAGCAGCTTTACCTATATGAACACTGAAGCTTTCTTT. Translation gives CASSFTYMNTEAFF.